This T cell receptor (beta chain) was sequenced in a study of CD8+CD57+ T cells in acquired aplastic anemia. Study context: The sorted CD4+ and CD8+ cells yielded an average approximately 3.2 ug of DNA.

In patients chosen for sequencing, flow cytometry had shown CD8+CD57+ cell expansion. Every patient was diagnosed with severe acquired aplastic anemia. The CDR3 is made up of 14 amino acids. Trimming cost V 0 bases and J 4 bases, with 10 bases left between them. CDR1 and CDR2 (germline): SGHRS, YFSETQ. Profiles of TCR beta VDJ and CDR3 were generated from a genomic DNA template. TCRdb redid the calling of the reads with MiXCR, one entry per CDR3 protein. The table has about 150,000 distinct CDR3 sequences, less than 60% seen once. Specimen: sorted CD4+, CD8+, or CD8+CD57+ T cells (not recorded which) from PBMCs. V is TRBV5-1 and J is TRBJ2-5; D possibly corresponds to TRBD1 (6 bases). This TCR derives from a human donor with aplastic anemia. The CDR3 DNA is TGCGCCAGCAGCTTGGTTACAGGGACAGAGACCCAGTACTTC. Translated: CASSLVTGTETQYF.